This TCR beta chain is drawn from a study of shared clonotypes between healthy human individuals. The CDR3 totals 18 residues. After removal of 3 bases from V and 5 bases from J, the junction contained 15 bases not matched to a gene. Germline CDR1 KGHSH, CDR2 LQKENI. At the deep level, the assay was run. Clones were read by immunoSEQ multiplex PCR, and TCRdb kept only the in-frame ones, dropping some. The sample has approximately 350,000 clones, approximately 96% seen once. The gene calls are TRBV18 and TRBJ2-1, with 8 bases matching TRBD2. Specimen: memory CD8+ T cells sorted from blood. Subset of the sample: CD45RO+ cells pooled with CCR7-negative TemRA cells. This clonotype was obtained from a man younger than 45 in good health. CDR3 residues: CASSPVPGGASLHNEQFF. In DNA form, the CDR3 reads TGTGCCAGCTCACCCGTCCCGGGGGGGGCAAGCTTACACAATGAGCAGTTCTTC.